These 3 T cell receptor beta chains share one sample of origin, sequenced in a study of cytotoxic CD8 clonotypes in ibrutinib-treated CLL. Profiling relied on immunoSEQ multiplex PCR, and the TCRdb table lists in-frame clones only, not all of them. This sample has approximately 74,000 clones, with more than 70% found just once. This sample comprised PBMCs, obtained at disease progression, from a patient treated with ibrutinib. The origin of the receptors is a human donor with chronic lymphocytic leukemia.

The chain is built from TRBV13 and TRBJ2-1; 12 nucleotides agree with TRBD2. Germline CDR1 and CDR2: PRHDT and FYEKMQ (reference sequence). The CDR3 covers 15 residues. V lost 6 bases and J lost 5; bases outside the gene matches: 5. The chain's CDR3 is CASRPGLAGNNEQFF. For the CDR3, the DNA is TGTGCCAGCAGACCGGGACTAGCGGGTAACAATGAGCAGTTCTTC.

J is TRBJ2-7 and V is TRBV7-9; tentatively, D is TRBD2 (6 bases). V gave up 5 bases and J gave up 7 bases, with 30 bases separating them. CDR3 length: 18 residues. The V gene's germline CDR1 is SEHNR and CDR2 FQNEAQ (reference sequence). The CDR3 region has the DNA TGTGCCAGCAGCCATCTAGGAGGAGTTCTCTCTTTCGCGGGGGAGCAGTACTTC. Residues: CASSHLGGVLSFAGEQYF.

The chain combines TRBV18 with TRBJ2-1; D might be TRBD1 (5 bases). V was clipped by 2 bases and J by 10 bases, with 15 bases between them. This CDR3 has 14 residues. Germline V gene data show CDR1 as KGHSH and CDR2 as LQKENI. The CDR3 protein is CASSPYDSQGEQFF. Here the CDR3 DNA reads TGTGCCAGCTCACCATACGACAGTCAAGGGGAGCAGTTCTTC. Looking up the rest from reference TRBV18 and TRBJ2-1 gives the full variable domain: NAGVMQNPRHLVRRRGQEARLRCSPMKGHSHVYWYRQLPEEGLKFMVYLQKENIIDESGMPKERFSAEFPKEGPSILRIQQVVRGDSAAYFCASSPYDSQGEQFFGPGTRLTVL.